This TCR beta chain was captured by sequencing in a study of shared clonotypes between healthy human individuals. On this clone: The antigen remains unidentified.

The CDR3 is 12 amino acids. V lost 2 bases, J lost 9 bases, and 5 bases lay in between. Germline V lookup: CDR1 MDHEN, CDR2 SYDVKM. This table comes from immunoSEQ multiplex PCR, and its TCRdb copy is limited to in-frame clones, with some not included. In the table there are about 2 million clones, about 95% of which are singletons. Study-wide findings and caveats: In several donors, about 5% of naive CD4 clonotypes appeared in common. Sampling involved blood alone; tissue repertoires likely differ.

As defined, naive CD8 cells were CD45RO-negative and positively selected for CCR7, with terminally differentiated effector memory CD45RA+ cells excluded. This chain links TRBV28 with TRBJ1-6, with D hard to call. Sequenced sample: naive CD8+ T cells sorted from blood. This receptor was identified in a man between 18 and 29 years old in good health. CDR3 amino acids: CASSLRISPLHF. The CDR3 bases are TGTGCCAGCAGTTTAAGGATTTCACCCCTCCACTTT. Based on the CDR3 plus reference TRBV28 and TRBJ1-6, the full variable domain is DVKVTQSSRYLVKRTGEKVFLECVQDMDHENMFWYRQDPGLGLRLIYFSYDVKMKEKGDIPEGYSVSREKKERFSLILESASTNQTSMYLCASSLRISPLHFGNGTRLTVT.